Sequencing of this TCR beta chain was carried out in a study of T cells in Graves' hyperthyroidism and ophthalmopathy. Study as a whole: Blood from the periphery was taken at initial diagnosis, before any treatment.

Between the trimmed V and J ends, which lost 3 bases and 6 bases, there was a span of 11 bases. Germline V gene sequence: CDR1 SNHLY, CDR2 FYNNEI. There are 14 residues in the CDR3. RNA transcripts were the template for amplifying TCR beta CDR3 regions. TCR CDR3 regions were first amplified by RT-PCR with HTBI primers. Using its own MiXCR run on the multiplex PCR reads, TCRdb lists one record per CDR3 protein. The profile shows hundreds of thousands of distinct CDR3 sequences, roughly 37% of them singletons. The authors deemed Graves' hyperthyroidism stable absent ophthalmopathy progression within 18 months. This clonotype has a count of ten or more.

The material sequenced was blood. This clonotype was obtained from a young man with Graves' hyperthyroidism. The rearrangement uses TRBV2 and TRBJ2-2; no clear D. The CDR3 DNA reads as TGTGCCAGCAGTGACGGAACGTGGGCCGGGGAGCTGTTTTTT. This codes for CASSDGTWAGELFF.